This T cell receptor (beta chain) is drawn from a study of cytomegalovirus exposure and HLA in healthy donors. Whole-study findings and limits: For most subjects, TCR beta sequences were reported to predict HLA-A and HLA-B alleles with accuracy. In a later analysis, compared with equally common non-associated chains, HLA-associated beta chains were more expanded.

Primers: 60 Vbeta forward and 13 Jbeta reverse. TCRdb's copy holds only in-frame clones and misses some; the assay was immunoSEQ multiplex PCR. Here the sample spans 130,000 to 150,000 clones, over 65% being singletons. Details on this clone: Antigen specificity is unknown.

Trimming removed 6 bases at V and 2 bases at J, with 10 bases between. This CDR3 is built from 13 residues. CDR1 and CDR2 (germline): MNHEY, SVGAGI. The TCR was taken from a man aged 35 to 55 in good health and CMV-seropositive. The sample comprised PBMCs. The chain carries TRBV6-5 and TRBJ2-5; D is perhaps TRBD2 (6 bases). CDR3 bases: TGTGCCAGCAGGCCGGGGGAGCAAGAGACCCAGTACTTC. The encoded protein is CASRPGEQETQYF.